The 16 T cell receptor beta chains below were found in one sample sequenced in a study of beta chain features in type 1 diabetes. Sequenced material consisted of expressed TCRB transcripts (all of the isolated RNA was reverse transcribed). Assay used: immunoSEQ multiplex PCR; TCRdb lists only in-frame clones, some missing. The sample contains about 620,000 clones, 15% to 19% of which appear only once. The material sequenced was naive CD4+ T cells from blood. These receptors originate from a man between 18 and 29 years old in good health.

This clone was detected only a few times. The V call is TRBV6-5, the J call TRBJ2-7, with D possibly being TRBD1 (5 bases). Germline V gene sequence: CDR1 MNHEY, CDR2 SVGAGI. The CDR3 contains 13 residues. Trimming took off 8 bases at V and 3 bases at J, with 14 bases between the two ends. The CDR3 nucleotides read TGTGCCAGCCGAAGGGGCCTTAACTACGAGCAGTACTTC. Amino acids: CASRRGLNYEQYF.

V gene TRBV7-9 combines with J gene TRBJ1-2; TRBD1 agrees at 11 bases. Unmatched junction bases numbered 5, after V lost 6 bases and J lost 5 bases. This CDR3 contains 14 residues. CDR1 is SEHNR and CDR2 is FQNEAQ in the germline V gene (reference sequence). CDR3 sequence reads: CASRRGQGVYGYTF. Here the CDR3 DNA reads TGTGCCAGCAGAAGGGGACAGGGGGTATATGGCTACACCTTC.

The chain couples TRBV19 to TRBJ1-6, with TRBD1 matching over 8 bases. This CDR3 is 14 amino acids long. CDR1 is LNHDA, CDR2 SQIVND, per germline (reference sequence). V shed 9 bases and J 7 bases; nucleotides not matched to a gene: 8. CDR3 DNA: TGTGCCAGCGACGACAGGGGAACCAATTCACCCCTCCACTTT. This encodes CASDDRGTNSPLHF.

V usage is TRBV5-1 and J usage is TRBJ1-2; the D gene is possibly TRBD1 (5 bases). The CDR3 is made up of 15 amino acids. The germline V gene encodes CDR1 SGHRS and CDR2 YFSETQ. The ends were cut back, 0 bases at V and 5 bases at J, with 14 bases in the middle. CDR3 residues: CASSLGPGPEYGYTF. The DNA for the CDR3 is TGCGCCAGCAGCTTGGGCCCGGGGCCTGAATATGGCTACACCTTC.

The chain employs TRBV28 and TRBJ2-3; TRBD1 matches at 8 bases. Germline assignment: CDR1 MDHEN and CDR2 SYDVKM. V was pared by 4 bases and J by 0 bases, with 3 bases of the junction left unmatched. The CDR3 length is 15 residues. DNA for the CDR3: TGTGCCAGCAGTTCGACAGGGGAAAGCACAGATACGCAGTATTTT. Its translation is CASSSTGESTDTQYF.

This clone was counted between two and nine times. The chain recombines TRBV9 with TRBJ1-2, with a weak D call TRBD1 (5 bases). The CDR3 is 14 residues long. CDR1 is SGDLS and CDR2 is YYNGEE in the germline V gene. Trimming cost V 0 bases and J 4 bases, with 10 bases left between them. Here the CDR3 DNA reads TGTGCCAGCAGCGTAGGAAGGGGCATCTATGGCTACACCTTC. As protein: CASSVGRGIYGYTF.

The gene calls are TRBV7-2 and TRBJ2-5, with TRBD1 identical over 11 bases. The V segment lost 5 bases and the J segment 7 bases; nucleotides outside the gene matches: 9. The germline CDR1 and CDR2 sequences are SGHTA and FQGNSA. The CDR3 loop spans 15 amino acids. As DNA, the CDR3 is TGTGCCAGCAGCACAAGGACAGGGGGCGGGGGGACCCAGTACTTC. Amino acids: CASSTRTGGGGTQYF.

The V gene is TRBV6-1, the J gene TRBJ1-2, with D uncertain. Germline V gene lookup returns CDR1 MNHNS and CDR2 SASEGT. Between the trimmed V and J ends, which lost 6 bases and 8 bases, there was a span of 16 bases. There are 13 residues in the CDR3. The CDR3 sequence is CASSLTRAWGYTF. In DNA, the CDR3 is TGTGCCAGCAGCTTGACACGGGCCTGGGGCTACACCTTC.

V and J are TRBV9 and TRBJ2-1; perhaps TRBD1 as D (5 bases). Germline V gene data show CDR1 as SGDLS and CDR2 as YYNGEE. The germline V and J ends were trimmed by 0 bases and 10 bases, with 14 bases remaining between them. The CDR3 runs to 14 residues. The CDR3 bases are TGTGCCAGCAGCGTAGTGCCCCAGGGAAGGGAGCAGTTCTTC. Translated, it gives CASSVVPQGREQFF.

This clone has a handful of counts. The chain uses TRBV7-9 and TRBJ1-2; the D gene is possibly TRBD1 (5 bases). With 5 bases removed from V and 3 bases from J, the gap between germline ends came to 16 bases. The CDR3 contains 15 residues. Germline-derived CDR1 and CDR2 are SEHNR and FQNEAQ (reference sequence). The CDR3 region is CASSPPWRDHYGYTF. The DNA of the CDR3 is TGTGCCAGCAGCCCCCCGTGGAGGGACCACTATGGCTACACCTTC.

The chain combines TRBV5-1 with TRBJ1-2; D not certain. Germline CDR1 SGHRS, CDR2 YFSETQ. This CDR3 contains 14 residues. Between the trimmed V and J ends, which lost 2 bases and 6 bases, there was a span of 14 bases. CDR3 nucleotides: TGCGCCAGCAGCTTAGGAAGGGCGAGTGATGGCTACACCTTC. The encoded protein is CASSLGRASDGYTF. Drawing the rest from reference TRBV5-1 and TRBJ1-2, the complete variable domain is KAGVTQTPRYLIKTRGQQVTLSCSPISGHRSVSWYQQTPGQGLQFLFEYFSETQRNKGNFPGRFSGRQFSNSRSEMNVSTLELGDSALYLCASSLGRASDGYTFGSGTRLTVV.

V and J are TRBV11-1 and TRBJ2-2; D gene ambiguous. V was cut by 5 bases and J by 5 bases, with 12 bases left in between. Germline CDR1 and CDR2: SGHAT and FQDESV (reference sequence). The CDR3 is made up of 14 amino acids. The CDR3 DNA follows: TGTGCCAGCAGCCTCGAAGCGTCGACCGGGGAGCTGTTTTTT. Translated, it gives CASSLEASTGELFF.

This clone was detected only a few times. The chain employs TRBV29-1 and TRBJ1-2; tentative D call: TRBD1 (6 bases). The CDR3 spans 12 residues. The V gene lost 0 bases and the J gene lost 8 bases, with 10 bases spanning the gap. Germline V gene lookup returns CDR1 SQVTM and CDR2 ANQGSEA. The CDR3 here is CSVEDLGQGYTF. The CDR3 DNA reads TGCAGCGTTGAAGATTTAGGACAGGGCTACACCTTC. Complete variable domain (other parts from reference TRBV29-1 and TRBJ1-2): SAVISQKPSRDICQRGTSLTIQCQVDSQVTMMFWYRQQPGQSLTLIATANQGSEATYESGFVIDKFPISRPNLTFSTLTVSNMSPEDSSIYLCSVEDLGQGYTFGSGTRLTVV.

This clone was counted only a few times. The V and J genes are TRBV7-9 and TRBJ1-1; no reliable D call. The germline V gene encodes CDR1 SEHNR and CDR2 FQNEAQ (reference sequence). The CDR3 spans 12 residues. V was clipped by 2 bases and J by 8 bases, with 9 bases between them. The DNA for the CDR3 is TGTGCCAGCAGCTTAATGGGGTTGGAAGCTTTCTTT. Translated, it gives CASSLMGLEAFF.

This clone was recorded a few times. The rearrangement uses TRBV30 and TRBJ1-2; D ambiguous. Trimming removed 2 bases from V and 2 bases from J, with 9 bases in between. Per germline, CDR1 GTSNPN and CDR2 SVGIG (reference sequence). The CDR3 has 13 residues. CDR3 region: CAWSRSGNYGYTF. The DNA of the CDR3 is TGTGCCTGGAGTCGGAGCGGAAACTATGGCTACACCTTC. Using reference TRBV30 and TRBJ1-2 for the parts outside the CDR3, the full variable domain is SQTIHQWPATLVQPVGSPLSLECTVEGTSNPNLYWYRQAAGRGLQLLFYSVGIGQISSEVPQNLSASRPQDRQFILSSKKLLLSDSGFYLCAWSRSGNYGYTFGSGTRLTVV.

This clone was seen a few times. The chain employs TRBV10-3 and TRBJ1-5, with 8 bases that match TRBD1. Germline lookup yields CDR1 ENHRY and CDR2 SYGVKD. After removal of 4 bases from V and 3 bases from J, the junction contained 5 bases not matched to a gene. The CDR3 loop spans 15 amino acids. Here the CDR3 DNA reads TGTGCCATCAGTGCGGCGGGACAGGTCAATCAGCCCCAGCATTTT. Residues: CAISAAGQVNQPQHF.